The sequence of this T cell receptor beta chain was determined in a study of immune cell composition in non-small cell lung cancer. Study findings and constraints: Overall clonality, unlike maximal tumour-associated clone frequency, did not predict TIL reactivity.

Normal lung sampling was at least 3 cm from the tumour, as distant as possible. As to this clone: Its specificity is unknown.

This CDR3 has 14 amino acids. From germline, CDR1 is MNHEY and CDR2 SVGAGI. The V and J ends lost 0 bases and 10 bases respectively, with 12 bases between them. Here immunoSEQ multiplex PCR was the method, and the copy in TCRdb shows in-frame clones only, minus some. Found here are about 7,900 clones, around two thirds of them singletons; the top ten hold less than 30%. V and J are TRBV6-5 and TRBJ1-4; D is perhaps TRBD1 (5 bases). The receptor was isolated from a human donor with non-small cell lung cancer. Specimen: non-adjacent lung tissue. The CDR3: CASSYSRRDGKLFF. In DNA form, the CDR3 reads TGTGCCAGCAGTTACTCGAGGAGGGACGGAAAACTGTTTTTT.